Below, one T cell receptor beta chain is given with its context. This clone turned up a few times. Its antigen is unknown. Per-base qualities were not stored, and no clone one base away is much larger. The immunoSEQ Assay, a bias-controlled multiplex PCR, was used to amplify TCRbeta CDR3 regions from genomic DNA. On the authors' methods: The number of nucleated cells in each sample was estimated by amplification of reference gene primers within the assay. To quantify the absolute abundance of each unique TCRbeta CDR3 rearrangement, sequence reads were collapsed and filtered. For each sample, productive Simpson clonality was calculated as the square root of Simpson's diversity index over productive rearrangements. TCRdb mirrors the immuneACCESS table, restricted to in-frame sequences. Some clones are absent from its copies; in checked studies, under half trace to an unresolved V gene, and the reason for the others is unknown. The DNA gave D and trimming, while V, J and clone size come from that table. The sample table records about 200,000 clones; over 70% of these occur just once. Of the sample, around 30% is held by the ten largest clones.

This entry belongs to a study of blood T cell repertoires in COVID-19 (dated by TCRdb to 2018 to 2021). At the level of the whole study: Collaborator samples came from the United States, Italy and Spain and covered acute and convalescent phases of COVID-19. A de-identified subject ID, COVID-19 status, age in years and sex were almost always included in the sample metadata. The repertoires were released in a freely available public database meant as a resource for research on the immune response to SARS-CoV-2. The prospective study material was composed of cDNA or gDNA derived from T cells, B-cell-depleted T cells, or PBMCs. Deeply sampled blood TCRbeta repertoires from subjects exposed to, actively infected with, or recovered from COVID-19 were included in the dataset. Samples came from the ongoing ImmuneRACE study (first 160 participants) plus 1,254 subjects from 6 global collaborators. Where available, HLA class I and class II types were taken from metadata supplied by the sample provider and were not determined by assay-based typing.

Collaborating institutions collected whole blood in K2EDTA tubes following their own protocols. For TCRbeta analysis, collaborators shipped samples as frozen whole blood, isolated PBMCs, or DNA extracted from either of those sample types. At the junction V is shortened by 8 bases and J by 6 bases; bases outside the gene matches: 4. CDR1 WSHSY and CDR2 SAAADI are derived from the germline V gene. Taken from cysteine to phenylalanine, the CDR3 has 12 residues. The CDR3 DNA has 36 bases and is translated from base 1. Study-wide conclusions, independent of this receptor: Clinical and demographic metadata were provided uncurated, with the amount varying by source and participant.

Sequencing was done on a sample of peripheral blood. The TCR sequence derives from a middle-aged man with acute or convalescent COVID-19. Recombination linked TRBV10-2 to TRBJ1-5; 7 bases in the junction line up with TRBD1. The CDR3 reads as follows: CASRQGSQPQHF. The bases read TGCGCCAGCCGACAGGGATCTCAGCCCCAGCATTTT.